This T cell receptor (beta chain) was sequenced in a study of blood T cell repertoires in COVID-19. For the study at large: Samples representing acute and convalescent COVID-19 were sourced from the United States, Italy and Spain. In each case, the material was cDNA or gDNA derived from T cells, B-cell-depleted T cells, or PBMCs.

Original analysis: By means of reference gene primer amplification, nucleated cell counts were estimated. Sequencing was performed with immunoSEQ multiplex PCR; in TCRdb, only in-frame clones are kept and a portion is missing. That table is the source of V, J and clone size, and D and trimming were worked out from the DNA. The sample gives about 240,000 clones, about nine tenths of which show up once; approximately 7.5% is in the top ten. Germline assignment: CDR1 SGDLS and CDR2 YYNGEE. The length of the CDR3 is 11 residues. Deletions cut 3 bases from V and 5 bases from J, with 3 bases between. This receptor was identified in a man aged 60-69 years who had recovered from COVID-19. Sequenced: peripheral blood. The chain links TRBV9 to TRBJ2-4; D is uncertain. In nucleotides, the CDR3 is TGTGCCAGCAGCGCAGAAAACATTCAGTACTTC. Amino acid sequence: CASSAENIQYF.